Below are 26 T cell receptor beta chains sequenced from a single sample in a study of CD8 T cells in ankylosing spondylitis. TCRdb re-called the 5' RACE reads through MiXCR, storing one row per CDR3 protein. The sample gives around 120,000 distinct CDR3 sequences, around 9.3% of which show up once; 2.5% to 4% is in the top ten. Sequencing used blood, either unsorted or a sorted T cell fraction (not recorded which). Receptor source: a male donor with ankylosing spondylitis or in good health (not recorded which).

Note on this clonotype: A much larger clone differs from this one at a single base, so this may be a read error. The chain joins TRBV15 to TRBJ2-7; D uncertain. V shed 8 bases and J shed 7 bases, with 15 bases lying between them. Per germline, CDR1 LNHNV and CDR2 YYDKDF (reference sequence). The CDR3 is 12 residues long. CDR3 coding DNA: TGTGCCACCGGCTCCCCTATGAGTGAGCAGTACTTC. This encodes CATGSPMSEQYF. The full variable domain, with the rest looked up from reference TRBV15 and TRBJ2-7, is DAMVIQNPRYQVTQFGKPVTLSCSQTLNHNVMYWYQQKSSQAPKLLFHYYDKDFNNEADTPDNFQSRRPNTSFCFLDIRSPGLGDTAMYLCATGSPMSEQYFGPGTRLTVT.

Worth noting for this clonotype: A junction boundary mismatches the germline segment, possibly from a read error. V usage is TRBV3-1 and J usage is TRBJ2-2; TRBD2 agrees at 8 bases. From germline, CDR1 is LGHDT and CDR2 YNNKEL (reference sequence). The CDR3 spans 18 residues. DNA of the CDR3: TGTACCAGCAGCCCTGCTAGCGGGTCAATATATAACACCGGGGAGCTGTTTTTT. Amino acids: CTSSPASGSIYNTGELFF.

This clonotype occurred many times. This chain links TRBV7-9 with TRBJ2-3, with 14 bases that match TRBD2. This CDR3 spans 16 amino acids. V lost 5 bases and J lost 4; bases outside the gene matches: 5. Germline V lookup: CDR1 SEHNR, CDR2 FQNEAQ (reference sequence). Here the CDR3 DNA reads TGTGCCAGCAGCCCCGGACTAGCGGGAGGTGCAGATACGCAGTATTTT. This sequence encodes CASSPGLAGGADTQYF.

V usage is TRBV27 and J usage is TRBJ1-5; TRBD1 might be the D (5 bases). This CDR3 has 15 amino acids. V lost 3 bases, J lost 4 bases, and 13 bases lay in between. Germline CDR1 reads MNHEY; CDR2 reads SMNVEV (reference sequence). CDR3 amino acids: CASSFGWGKNQPQHF. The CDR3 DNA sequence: TGTGCCAGCAGTTTCGGTTGGGGGAAAAATCAGCCCCAGCATTTT.

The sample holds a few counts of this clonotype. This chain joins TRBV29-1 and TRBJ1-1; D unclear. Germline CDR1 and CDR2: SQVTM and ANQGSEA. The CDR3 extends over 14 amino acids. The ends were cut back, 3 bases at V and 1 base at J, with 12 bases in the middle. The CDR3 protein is CSVEYPEGNTEAFF. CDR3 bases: TGCAGCGTTGAGTACCCCGAGGGGAACACTGAAGCTTTCTTT.

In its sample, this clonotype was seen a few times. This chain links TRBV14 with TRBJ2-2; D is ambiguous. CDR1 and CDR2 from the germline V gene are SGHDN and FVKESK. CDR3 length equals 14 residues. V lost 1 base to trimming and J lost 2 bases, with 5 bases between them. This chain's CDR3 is CASSQVRNTGELFF. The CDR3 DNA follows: TGTGCCAGCAGCCAAGTCCGTAACACCGGGGAGCTGTTTTTT.

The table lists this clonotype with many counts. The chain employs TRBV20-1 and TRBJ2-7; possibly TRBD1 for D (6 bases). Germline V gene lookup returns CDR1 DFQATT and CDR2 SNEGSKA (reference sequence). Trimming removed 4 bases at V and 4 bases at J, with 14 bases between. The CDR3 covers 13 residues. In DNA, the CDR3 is TGCAGTGCTACCTTTCCACAGGGATACGAGCAGTACTTC. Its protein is CSATFPQGYEQYF.

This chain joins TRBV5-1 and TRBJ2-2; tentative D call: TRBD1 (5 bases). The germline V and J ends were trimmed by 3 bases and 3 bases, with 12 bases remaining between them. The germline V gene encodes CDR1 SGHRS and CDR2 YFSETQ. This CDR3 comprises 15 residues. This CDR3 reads CASSYQGLDTGELFF. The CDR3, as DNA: TGCGCCAGCAGCTACCAGGGTCTGGACACCGGGGAGCTGTTTTTT.

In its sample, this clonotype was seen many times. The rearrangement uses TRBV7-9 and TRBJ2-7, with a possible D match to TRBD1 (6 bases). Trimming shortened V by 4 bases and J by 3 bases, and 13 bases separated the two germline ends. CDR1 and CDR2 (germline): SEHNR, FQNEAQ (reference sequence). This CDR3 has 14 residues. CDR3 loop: CASSSDRRLYEQYF. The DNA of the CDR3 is TGTGCCAGCAGCTCGGACAGACGCCTCTACGAGCAGTACTTC. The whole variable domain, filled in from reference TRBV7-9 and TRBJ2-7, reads DTGVSQNPRHKITKRGQNVTFRCDPISEHNRLYWYRQTLGQGPEFLTYFQNEAQLEKSRLLSDRFSAERPKGSFSTLEIQRTEQGDSAMYLCASSSDRRLYEQYFGPGTRLTVT.

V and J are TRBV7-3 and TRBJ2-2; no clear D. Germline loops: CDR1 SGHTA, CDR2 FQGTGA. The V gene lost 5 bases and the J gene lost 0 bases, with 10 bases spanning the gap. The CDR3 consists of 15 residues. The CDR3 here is CASSRSAANTGELFF. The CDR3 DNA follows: TGTGCCAGCAGCAGGAGCGCCGCGAACACCGGGGAGCTGTTTTTT. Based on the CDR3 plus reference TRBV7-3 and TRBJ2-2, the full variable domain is GAGVSQTPSNKVTEKGKYVELRCDPISGHTALYWYRQSLGQGPEFLIYFQGTGAADDSGLPNDRFFAVRPEGSVSTLKIQRTERGDSAVYLCASSRSAANTGELFFGEGSRLTVL.

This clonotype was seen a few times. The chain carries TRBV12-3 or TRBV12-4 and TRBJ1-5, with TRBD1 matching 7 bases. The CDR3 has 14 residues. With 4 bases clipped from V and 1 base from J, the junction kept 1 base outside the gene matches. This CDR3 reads CASSSQGSNQPQHF. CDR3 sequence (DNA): TGTGCCAGCAGTTCACAGGGGAGCAATCAGCCCCAGCATTTT.

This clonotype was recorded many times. CDR3 protein: CASSRTSTETQYF. The CDR3 nucleotides are TGTGCCAGCAGCCGAACTAGTACGGAGACCCAGTACTTC. The J gene is TRBJ2-5, the V gene TRBV3-1, with a possible D match to TRBD2 (5 bases). The CDR3 covers 13 residues. The ends were cut back, 4 bases at V and 5 bases at J, with 11 bases in the middle. CDR1 LGHDT and CDR2 YNNKEL come from the germline V gene (reference sequence).

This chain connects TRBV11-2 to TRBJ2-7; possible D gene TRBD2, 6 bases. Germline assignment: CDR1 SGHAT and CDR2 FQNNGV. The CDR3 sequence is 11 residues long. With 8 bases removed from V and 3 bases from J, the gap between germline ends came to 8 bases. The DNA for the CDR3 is TGTGCCAGCGGGCGGGACTACGAGCAGTACTTC. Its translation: CASGRDYEQYF.

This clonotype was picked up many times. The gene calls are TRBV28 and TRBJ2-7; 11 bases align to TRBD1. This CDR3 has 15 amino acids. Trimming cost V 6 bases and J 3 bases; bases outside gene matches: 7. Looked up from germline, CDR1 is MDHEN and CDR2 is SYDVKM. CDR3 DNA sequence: TGTGCCAGCAGCCCGGACAGGGGGCGCTTCTACGAGCAGTACTTC. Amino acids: CASSPDRGRFYEQYF.

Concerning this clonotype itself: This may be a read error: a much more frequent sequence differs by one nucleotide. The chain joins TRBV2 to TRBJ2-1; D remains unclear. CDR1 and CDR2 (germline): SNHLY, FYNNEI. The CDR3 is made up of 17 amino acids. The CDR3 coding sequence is TGTGCCATCAGTTTAGCTTCAAACCCCCTAGGGTACAATGAGCAGTTCTTC. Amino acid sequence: CAISLASNPLGYNEQFF.

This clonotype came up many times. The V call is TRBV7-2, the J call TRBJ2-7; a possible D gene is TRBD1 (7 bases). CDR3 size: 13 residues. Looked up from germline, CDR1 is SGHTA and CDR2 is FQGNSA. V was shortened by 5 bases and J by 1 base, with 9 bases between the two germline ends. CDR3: CASSPGGSYEQYF. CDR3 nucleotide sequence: TGTGCCAGCAGCCCAGGGGGGTCCTACGAGCAGTACTTC.

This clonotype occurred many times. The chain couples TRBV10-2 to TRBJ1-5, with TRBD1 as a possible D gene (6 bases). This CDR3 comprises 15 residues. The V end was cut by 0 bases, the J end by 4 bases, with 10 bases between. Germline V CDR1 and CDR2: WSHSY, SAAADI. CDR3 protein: CASSESNRANQPQHF. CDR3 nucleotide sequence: TGCGCCAGCAGTGAGTCGAACAGGGCTAATCAGCCCCAGCATTTT.

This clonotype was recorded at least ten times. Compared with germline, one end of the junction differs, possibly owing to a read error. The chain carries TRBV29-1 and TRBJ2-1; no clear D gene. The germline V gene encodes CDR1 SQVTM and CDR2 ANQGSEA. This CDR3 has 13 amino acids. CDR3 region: CSAETGRSNEQFF. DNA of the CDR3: TGCAGCGCTGAAACGGGCCGGTCCAATGAGCAGTTCTTC.

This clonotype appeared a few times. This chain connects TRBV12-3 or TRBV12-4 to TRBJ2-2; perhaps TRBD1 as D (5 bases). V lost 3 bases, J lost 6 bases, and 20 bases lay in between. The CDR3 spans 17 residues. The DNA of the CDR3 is TGTGCCAGCAGTTTGAGTGAAGGCAGGGCTGGAGCCGGGGAGCTGTTTTTT. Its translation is CASSLSEGRAGAGELFF.

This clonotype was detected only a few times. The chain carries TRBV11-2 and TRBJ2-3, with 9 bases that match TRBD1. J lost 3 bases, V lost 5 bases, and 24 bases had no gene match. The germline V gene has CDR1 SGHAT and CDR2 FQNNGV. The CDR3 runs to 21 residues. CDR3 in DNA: TGTGCCAGCAGCCCTTTTAGGGACAGGGTTACATTTTCATTCAGGACAGATACGCAGTATTTT. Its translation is CASSPFRDRVTFSFRTDTQYF.

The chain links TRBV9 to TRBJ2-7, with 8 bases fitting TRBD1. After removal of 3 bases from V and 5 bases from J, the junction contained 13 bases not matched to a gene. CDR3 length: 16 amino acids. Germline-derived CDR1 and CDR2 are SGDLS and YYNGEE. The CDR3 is CASSGAIGTGFHEQYF. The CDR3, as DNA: TGTGCCAGCAGCGGGGCTATCGGGACAGGATTCCACGAGCAGTACTTC.

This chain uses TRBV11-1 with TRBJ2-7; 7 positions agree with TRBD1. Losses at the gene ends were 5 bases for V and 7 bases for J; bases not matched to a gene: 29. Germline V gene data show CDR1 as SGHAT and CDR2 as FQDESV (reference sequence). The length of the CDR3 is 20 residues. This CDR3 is CASSETGLKGTSPAFREQYF. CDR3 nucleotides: TGTGCCAGCAGCGAGACAGGGTTGAAGGGAACCAGTCCGGCATTTCGGGAGCAGTACTTC.

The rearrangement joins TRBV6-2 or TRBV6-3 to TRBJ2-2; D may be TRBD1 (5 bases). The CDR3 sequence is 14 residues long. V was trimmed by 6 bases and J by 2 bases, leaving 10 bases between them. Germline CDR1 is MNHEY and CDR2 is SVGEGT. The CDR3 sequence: CASRTQGNTGELFF. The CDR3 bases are TGTGCCAGCAGAACCCAGGGTAACACCGGGGAGCTGTTTTTT.

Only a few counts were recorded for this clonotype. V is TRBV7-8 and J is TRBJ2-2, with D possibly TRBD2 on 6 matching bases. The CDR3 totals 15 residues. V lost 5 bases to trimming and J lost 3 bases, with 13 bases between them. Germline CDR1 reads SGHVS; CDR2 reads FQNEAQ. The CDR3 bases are TGTGCCAGCAGCCCGGACTATTTACACACCGGGGAGCTGTTTTTT. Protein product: CASSPDYLHTGELFF.

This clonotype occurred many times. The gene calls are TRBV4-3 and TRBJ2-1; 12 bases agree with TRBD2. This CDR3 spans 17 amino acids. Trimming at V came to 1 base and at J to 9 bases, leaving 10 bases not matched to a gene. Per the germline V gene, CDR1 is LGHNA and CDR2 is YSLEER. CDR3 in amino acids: CASSQARLAGGFGEQFF. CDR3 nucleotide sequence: TGCGCCAGCAGCCAAGCAAGGCTAGCGGGAGGGTTTGGTGAGCAGTTCTTC.

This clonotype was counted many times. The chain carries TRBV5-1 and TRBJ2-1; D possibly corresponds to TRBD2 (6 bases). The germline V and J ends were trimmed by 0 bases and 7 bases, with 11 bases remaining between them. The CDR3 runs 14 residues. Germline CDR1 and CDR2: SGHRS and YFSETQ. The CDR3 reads CASSLAAGRNEQFF. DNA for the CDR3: TGCGCCAGCAGCTTGGCTGCAGGGAGGAATGAGCAGTTCTTC. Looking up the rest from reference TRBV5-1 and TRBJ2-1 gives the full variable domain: KAGVTQTPRYLIKTRGQQVTLSCSPISGHRSVSWYQQTPGQGLQFLFEYFSETQRNKGNFPGRFSGRQFSNSRSEMNVSTLELGDSALYLCASSLAAGRNEQFFGPGTRLTVL.